Listed here are 16 T cell receptor beta chains from one sample, sequenced in a study of shared T cell receptors in the human thymus. The data were produced by immunoSEQ multiplex PCR, yet TCRdb's version contains in-frame clones alone and is incomplete. The sample gives roughly 710,000 clones, 80% to 90% of which show up once; roughly 0.01% is in the top ten. This sample was also put to use in a study of human thymus T cells.

The sample was thymocytes. All receptors come from a girl less than two years old with a congenital heart defect.

The genes are TRBV5-1 and TRBJ2-3, with 7 bases fitting TRBD1. This CDR3 has 14 amino acids. J gave up 13 bases and V 4 bases, and 15 bases lay outside the gene matches. Germline values: CDR1 SGHRS, CDR2 YFSETQ. CDR3 DNA: TGCGCCAGCAGCCGAGGACAGGCGGCAGTGGTAGAGTATTTT. Amino acids: CASSRGQAAVVEYF. The complete variable domain, with remaining parts taken from reference TRBV5-1 and TRBJ2-3, reads KAGVTQTPRYLIKTRGQQVTLSCSPISGHRSVSWYQQTPGQGLQFLFEYFSETQRNKGNFPGRFSGRQFSNSRSEMNVSTLELGDSALYLCASSRGQAAVVEYFGPGTRLTVL.

The genes are TRBV15 and TRBJ1-2; D is unresolved. Germline lookup yields CDR1 LNHNV and CDR2 YYDKDF (reference sequence). There are 15 residues in the CDR3. Trimming removed 0 bases at V and 2 bases at J, with 10 bases between. The CDR3 reads CATSREAGRNYGYTF. In DNA form, the CDR3 reads TGTGCCACCAGCAGAGAAGCGGGTCGGAACTATGGCTACACCTTC.

The chain employs TRBV6-5 and TRBJ2-1; D is possibly TRBD1 (8 bases). Trimming took off 10 bases at V and 0 bases at J, with 16 bases between the two ends. Germline CDR1 reads MNHEY; CDR2 reads SVGAGI. This CDR3 contains 15 residues. CDR3 sequence (DNA): TGTGCCACGAACAGGGGGGGCGGCTCCTACAATGAGCAGTTCTTC. Translated: CATNRGGGSYNEQFF.

This clone showed up just once. The chain couples TRBV2 to TRBJ1-1; D possibly corresponds to TRBD1 (5 bases). Per germline, CDR1 SNHLY and CDR2 FYNNEI. V was clipped by 4 bases and J by 10 bases, with 16 bases between them. The CDR3 runs 13 residues. CDR3 coding DNA: TGTGCCAGCAGTGGGGGACTCCCGGGTGGAGCTTTCTTT. It translates to CASSGGLPGGAFF.

This chain links TRBV20-1 with TRBJ1-2; 8 bases are shared with TRBD1. This CDR3 spans 11 amino acids. Germline values: CDR1 DFQATT, CDR2 SNEGSKA (reference sequence). CDR3 in amino acids: CARQGTYGYTF. The CDR3 nucleotides are TGCGCACGACAGGGGACCTATGGCTACACCTTC.

CDR3 amino acids: CASSLDERTHSNQPQHF. The CDR3 DNA reads TGTGCCAGCAGCTTAGATGAACGGACACACAGCAATCAGCCCCAGCATTTT. The chain is built from TRBV11-2 and TRBJ1-5, with TRBD1 as a possible D gene (5 bases). Trimming cost V 0 bases and J 1 base, with 13 bases left between them. The CDR3 extends over 17 amino acids. Looked up from germline, CDR1 is SGHAT and CDR2 is FQNNGV.

This chain links TRBV13 with TRBJ1-4, with TRBD1 as a possible D gene (6 bases). This CDR3 comprises 15 residues. Trimming removed 5 bases at V and 0 bases at J, with 10 bases between. Germline CDR1 reads PRHDT; CDR2 reads FYEKMQ (reference sequence). CDR3 bases: TGTGCCAGCAGCCGAGGGGGTGCAACTAATGAAAAACTGTTTTTT. This codes for CASSRGGATNEKLFF.

The chain couples TRBV2 to TRBJ2-3, with D hard to call. The CDR3 loop spans 11 amino acids. With 6 bases removed from V and 4 bases from J, the gap between germline ends came to 5 bases. CDR1 and CDR2 (germline): SNHLY, FYNNEI. The CDR3 region has the DNA TGTGCCAGCAGCTATTCAGATACGCAGTATTTT. Protein product: CASSYSDTQYF.

In its sample, this clone was seen once. The rearrangement uses TRBV7-2 and TRBJ2-7; D uncertain. Germline V gene lookup returns CDR1 SGHTA and CDR2 FQGNSA. This CDR3 has 13 residues. V gave up 1 base and J gave up 3 bases, with 7 bases separating them. CDR3 coding DNA: TGTGCCAGCAGCTTAGTTCAGTTCTACGAGCAGTACTTC. Residues: CASSLVQFYEQYF.

V and J are TRBV6-6 and TRBJ1-2; the D is unclear. The CDR3 covers 16 residues. Germline assignment: CDR1 MNHNY and CDR2 SVGAGI (reference sequence). V was pared by 2 bases and J by 5 bases, with 18 bases between. The CDR3 DNA sequence: TGTGCCAGCAGTTACCGGTATAAACCTTTCGGGTATGGCTACACCTTC. Its translation: CASSYRYKPFGYGYTF.

The J gene is TRBJ1-1, the V gene TRBV6-1; D is unresolved. The V gene's germline CDR1 is MNHNS and CDR2 SASEGT. The CDR3 sequence is 13 residues long. V gave up 6 bases and J gave up 10 bases, with 18 bases separating them. The CDR3 loop reads CASRIDLSQVAFF. DNA for the CDR3: TGTGCCAGCAGGATTGACCTTTCCCAGGTAGCTTTCTTT.

This sequence joins TRBV9 and TRBJ2-5; possible D gene TRBD1, 6 bases. Trimming shortened V by 0 bases and J by 2 bases, and 17 bases separated the two germline ends. The germline gives CDR1 SGDLS, CDR2 YYNGEE. CDR3 length equals 17 residues. CDR3 amino acids: CASSVATRTDLQETQYF. Here the CDR3 DNA reads TGTGCCAGCAGCGTAGCTACGAGGACAGATCTTCAAGAGACCCAGTACTTC. Full variable domain (missing parts from reference TRBV9 and TRBJ2-5): DSGVTQTPKHLITATGQRVTLRCSPRSGDLSVYWYQQSLDQGLQFLIQYYNGEERAKGNILERFSAQQFPDLHSELNLSSLELGDSALYFCASSVATRTDLQETQYFGPGTRLLVL.

As to this clone: Other DNA sequences of this sample code for an identical CDR3. The chain employs TRBV7-9 and TRBJ2-7, with D uncertain. Deletions cut 4 bases from V and 3 bases from J, with 4 bases between. The length of the CDR3 is 11 residues. Germline V lookup: CDR1 SEHNR, CDR2 FQNEAQ (reference sequence). The CDR3 nucleotides are TGTGCCAGCAGCTCCTACTACGAGCAGTACTTC. Translating gives CASSSYYEQYF.

This chain connects TRBV7-2 to TRBJ1-2, with a possible D match to TRBD1 (6 bases). Looked up from germline, CDR1 is SGHTA and CDR2 is FQGNSA. V lost 7 bases, J lost 4 bases, and 16 bases lay in between. The CDR3 contains 14 residues. CDR3 coding DNA: TGTGCCAGCACAATAGGACAGACGGGCTATGGCTACACCTTC. Residues: CASTIGQTGYGYTF.

This chain uses TRBV14 with TRBJ2-1; 15 bases map to TRBD2. Trimming cost V 4 bases and J 7 bases; bases outside gene matches: 14. Germline CDR1 and CDR2: SGHDN and FVKESK. The CDR3 covers 19 residues. CDR3 nucleotide sequence: TGTGCCAGCAGCCTAACGGGACTAGCGGGGGGAGCCGGACCAAATGAGCAGTTCTTC. It specifies CASSLTGLAGGAGPNEQFF. Drawing the rest from reference TRBV14 and TRBJ2-1, the complete variable domain is EAGVTQFPSHSVIEKGQTVTLRCDPISGHDNLYWYRRVMGKEIKFLLHFVKESKQDESGMPNNRFLAERTGGTYSTLKVQPAELEDSGVYFCASSLTGLAGGAGPNEQFFGPGTRLTVL.

The chain employs TRBV14 and TRBJ1-5; 11 bases map to TRBD1. The V gene end was trimmed by 4 bases and the J gene end by 5 bases; junction bases not matched to a gene: 10. The CDR3 is 17 residues long. Germline CDR1 and CDR2: SGHDN and FVKESK. The CDR3 region is CASSRHPGQGDDQPQHF. CDR3 nucleotides: TGTGCCAGCAGCCGACACCCGGGACAGGGGGACGATCAGCCCCAGCATTTT.